The source of this T cell receptor beta chain is a study of metastatic and nonmetastatic thyroid tumors. Study-level information: Where malignant and benign thyroid patients were concerned, repertoires were compared across blood and tumor or nodule tissue.

This clone was observed many times. Its specificity is unknown. The study's findings and limits: Benign nodules were reported to have significantly lower TCR beta diversity than malignant thyroid tumors, in blood and tumor.

The CDR3 has 13 amino acids. V dropped 1 base and J dropped 7 bases, with 7 bases sitting between them. Germline V CDR1 and CDR2: SGHDN, FVKESK. As originally analysed: The study's classifier, a distant-metastasis tool for papillary thyroid cancer, was built using CDR3 differences across clinicopathological groups. TCRdb re-called the PCR reads with MiXCR. Here the V and J calls rest on TCRdb's processing, not on the authors' analysis. The data hold 45,000 to 65,000 clones, with roughly 18% observed a single time. Before thyroid surgery, none of the patients had received any treatment. This TCR derives from a female donor with papillary thyroid cancer or a benign thyroid nodule (not recorded which). Some clones in this sample may be carry-over from other donors' samples. The V call is TRBV14, the J call TRBJ1-4; D remains unclear. The specimen was blood. The CDR3 sequence is CASSQGVTEKLFF. In DNA, the CDR3 is TGTGCCAGCAGCCAAGGAGTTACTGAAAAACTGTTTTTT.